This TCR beta chain was captured by sequencing in a study of long-term antiretroviral therapy in people with HIV. Whole-study results and caveats: It was observed that HIV repertoires exhibited narrower CDR3 length ranges than controls. Data on ART adherence, viral resistance or therapy changes were unavailable.

To note about this clone: Its antigen is unknown.

An immunoSEQ assay, version v3.0, was performed at survey level. Assay used: immunoSEQ multiplex PCR; TCRdb lists only in-frame clones, some missing. This sample yields about 20,000 clones, of which about 80% are seen a single time; over 8.5% belongs to the top ten. Every sample had roughly 0.9-10 million cryopreserved PBMC in it before DNA extraction. The specimen was unsorted PBMCs, collected 0.2 years after starting antiretroviral therapy. This receptor was identified in a woman aged 40-49 years with HIV.

CDR3 loop: CASSRQGVADTQYF. Here the CDR3 DNA reads TGTGCCAGCAGCAGACAGGGGGTCGCAGATACGCAGTATTTT. This chain connects TRBV6-6 to TRBJ2-3; 9 bases are shared with TRBD1. The CDR3 extends over 14 amino acids. The ends lost 6 bases at V and 4 bases at J; junction bases unmatched: 5. Germline V lookup: CDR1 MNHNY, CDR2 SVGAGI (reference sequence).